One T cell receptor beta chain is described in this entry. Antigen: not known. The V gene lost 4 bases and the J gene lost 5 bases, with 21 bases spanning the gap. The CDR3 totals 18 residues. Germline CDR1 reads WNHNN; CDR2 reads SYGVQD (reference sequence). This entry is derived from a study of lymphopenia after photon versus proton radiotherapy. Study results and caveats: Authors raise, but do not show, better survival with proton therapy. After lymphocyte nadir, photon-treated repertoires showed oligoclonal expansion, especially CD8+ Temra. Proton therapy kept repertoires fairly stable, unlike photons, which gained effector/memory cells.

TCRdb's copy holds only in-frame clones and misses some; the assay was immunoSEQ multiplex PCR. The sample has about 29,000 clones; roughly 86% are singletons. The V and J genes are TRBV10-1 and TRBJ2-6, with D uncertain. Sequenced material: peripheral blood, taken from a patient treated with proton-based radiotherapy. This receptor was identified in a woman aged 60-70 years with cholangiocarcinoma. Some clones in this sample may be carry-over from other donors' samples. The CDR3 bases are TGCGCCAGCAGTGTTAGTACAGTCGCACAAAGTCGGGCCAACGTCCTGACTTTC. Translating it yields CASSVSTVAQSRANVLTF.